Below, 31 T cell receptor beta chains from the same sample are listed, as sequenced in a study of CD8 T cells in Susac syndrome. After extraction with the RNeasy kit, about 0.5 to 1 ug of the RNA was reverse transcribed using random hexamers. TCRdb reprocessed the immunoSEQ multiplex PCR reads via MiXCR and lists one record per CDR3 protein. The table records fewer than 35,000 distinct CDR3 sequences, 90% to 95% of them present only once. Sequenced sample: CD8+ T cells from PBMCs. These receptors were collected from a human donor in good health.

This chain uses TRBV5-4 with TRBJ2-7; weak D call: TRBD1 (6 bases). Trimming removed 0 bases from V and 2 bases from J, with 6 bases in between. CDR3 size: 13 residues. Germline CDR1 SGHNT, CDR2 YYREEE (reference sequence). The CDR3 loop is CASSLDRAYEQYF. The CDR3, as DNA: TGTGCCAGCAGCTTGGACAGGGCCTACGAGCAGTACTTC.

The chain joins TRBV4-3 to TRBJ2-3; D assignment may be TRBD1 or TRBD2 (5 bases each). The CDR3 runs 16 residues. Per germline, CDR1 LGHNA and CDR2 YSLEER. V lost 0 bases, J lost 0 bases, and 10 bases lay in between. The CDR3: CASSQDRGLSTDTQYF. In DNA form, the CDR3 reads TGCGCCAGCAGCCAAGATCGGGGCCTTAGCACAGATACGCAGTATTTT.

The genes are TRBV20-1 and TRBJ2-1; 11 bases are a match to TRBD2. Trimming cost V 0 bases and J 2 bases; bases outside gene matches: 6. Germline lookup yields CDR1 DFQATT and CDR2 SNEGSKA (reference sequence). This CDR3 contains 17 residues. The CDR3 region has the DNA TGCAGTGCTAGAGAGGCGGGGACTAGCGGTACCTACAATGAGCAGTTCTTC. It translates to CSAREAGTSGTYNEQFF.

The rearrangement uses TRBV2 and TRBJ2-7, with a tentative D call TRBD2 (6 bases). Germline loops: CDR1 SNHLY, CDR2 FYNNEI. Trimming pared 1 base from V and 3 bases from J, leaving 7 bases between. The CDR3 is made up of 13 amino acids. The CDR3 bases are TGTGCCAGCAGTGAAGGCGGGGTCTACGAGCAGTACTTC. Translation: CASSEGGVYEQYF.

The J gene is TRBJ2-7, the V gene TRBV3-1, with 10 bases identical to TRBD1. The V gene's germline CDR1 is LGHDT and CDR2 YNNKEL (reference sequence). With V trimmed by 1 base and J by 3 bases, 3 bases remained unmatched. This CDR3 is 15 amino acids long. The DNA for the CDR3 is TGTGCCAGCAGCCAAGTAAGGGACAGGGGCTACGAGCAGTACTTC. It specifies CASSQVRDRGYEQYF.

The gene calls are TRBV7-6 and TRBJ2-7; 10 nucleotides match TRBD1. Trimming at V came to 5 bases and at J to 2 bases, leaving 9 bases not matched to a gene. Germline loops: CDR1 SGHVS, CDR2 FNYEAQ. This CDR3 has 16 residues. CDR3 sequence (DNA): TGTGCCAGCAGCCACTTTAGGACAGGGGGTCCCTACGAGCAGTACTTC. Translated, it gives CASSHFRTGGPYEQYF.

This rearrangement joins TRBV30 to TRBJ2-3, with D unclear. V shed 4 bases and J shed 8 bases, with 4 bases lying between them. The CDR3 is 9 amino acids. Germline values: CDR1 GTSNPN, CDR2 SVGIG (reference sequence). This CDR3 is CAWNGTQYF. For the CDR3, the DNA is TGTGCCTGGAACGGTACGCAGTATTTT.

The V gene is TRBV7-9, the J gene TRBJ1-2; weak D call: TRBD1 (5 bases). V gave up 5 bases and J gave up 0 bases, with 16 bases separating them. Germline loops: CDR1 SEHNR, CDR2 FQNEAQ (reference sequence). The CDR3 has 16 residues. The CDR3 spells CASSGTGLRANYGYTF. Here the CDR3 DNA reads TGTGCCAGCAGCGGCACGGGGCTCCGGGCTAACTATGGCTACACCTTC.

The rearrangement uses TRBV5-6 and TRBJ2-2, with D possibly matching TRBD1 (5 bases). The CDR3 is made up of 14 amino acids. V gave up 2 bases and J gave up 3 bases, with 8 bases separating them. Germline assignment: CDR1 SGHDT and CDR2 YYEEEE. CDR3 in DNA: TGTGCCAGCAGCTTCTTAGGGGACACCGGGGAGCTGTTTTTT. Translation gives CASSFLGDTGELFF.

This chain links TRBV7-2 with TRBJ1-1; D is undetermined. This CDR3 region has 13 residues. CDR1 SGHTA and CDR2 FQGNSA come from the germline V gene. Trimming removed 5 bases from V and 0 bases from J, with 7 bases in between. The DNA of the CDR3 is TGTGCCAGCAGCAAAGAAGTGAACACTGAAGCTTTCTTT. Translating it yields CASSKEVNTEAFF.

V is TRBV5-4 and J is TRBJ1-4; D gene ambiguous. Germline V lookup: CDR1 SGHNT, CDR2 YYREEE (reference sequence). CDR3 length: 15 amino acids. With 1 base removed from V and 8 bases from J, the gap between germline ends came to 15 bases. CDR3 sequence reads: CASSLWSGREEKLFF. DNA of the CDR3: TGTGCCAGCAGCTTGTGGTCTGGTAGGGAAGAAAAACTGTTTTTT.

This CDR3 is CASSPQGLRNTIYF. The CDR3 DNA reads TGTGCCAGCAGCCCTCAGGGGCTCCGGAACACCATATATTTT. This rearrangement joins TRBV12-3 or TRBV12-4 to TRBJ1-3; possibly TRBD1 for D (6 bases). The V gene lost 6 bases and the J gene lost 7 bases, with 16 bases spanning the gap. This CDR3 comprises 14 residues.

V is TRBV11-2 and J is TRBJ2-2; D ambiguous. Germline-derived CDR1 and CDR2 are SGHAT and FQNNGV. CDR3 length: 11 residues. Trimming pared 5 bases from V and 8 bases from J, leaving 6 bases between. CDR3 DNA sequence: TGTGCCAGCAGCCAACTGGGGGAGCTGTTTTTT. Translating it yields CASSQLGELFF.

V usage is TRBV6-1 and J usage is TRBJ1-1; D gene unclear. The V end lost 6 bases, the J end lost 1 base, and 9 bases lay between the germline ends. The germline V gene encodes CDR1 MNHNS and CDR2 SASEGT. The CDR3 contains 13 residues. CDR3 in amino acids: CASSSSGNTEAFF. CDR3 DNA sequence: TGTGCCAGCAGCTCATCGGGGAACACTGAAGCTTTCTTT.

This clonotype has just a few counts. V is TRBV20-1 and J is TRBJ2-7, with D possibly TRBD1 on 7 matching bases. Between the trimmed V and J ends, which lost 2 bases and 2 bases, there was a span of 16 bases. The CDR3 has 15 amino acids. Germline V gene data show CDR1 as DFQATT and CDR2 as SNEGSKA (reference sequence). CDR3 amino acids: CSARWGDSPTYEQYF. The CDR3 DNA sequence: TGCAGTGCTAGATGGGGGGACAGCCCTACCTACGAGCAGTACTTC.

The chain recombines TRBV19 with TRBJ2-1, with 7 positions matching TRBD1. Germline trimming cut 0 bases from V and 7 bases from J; bases unmatched to any gene: 9. Per germline, CDR1 LNHDA and CDR2 SQIVND (reference sequence). This CDR3 is 16 amino acids long. CDR3 sequence: CASSIDQEGARNEQFF. CDR3 coding DNA: TGTGCCAGTAGTATAGATCAAGAGGGGGCGCGTAATGAGCAGTTCTTC.

The V call is TRBV7-2, the J call TRBJ2-1; 16 nucleotides align to TRBD2. The trim removed 1 base at V and 7 bases at J, leaving 1 base unmatched. Germline CDR1 reads SGHTA; CDR2 reads FQGNSA. There are 16 residues in the CDR3. The CDR3 is CASSLVGLAGGNEQFF. In DNA, the CDR3 is TGTGCCAGCAGCTTAGTGGGACTAGCGGGGGGGAATGAGCAGTTCTTC.

This chain links TRBV29-1 with TRBJ2-1; D might be TRBD1 or TRBD2, each matching 6 bases. In germline, CDR1 is SQVTM, CDR2 ANQGSEA. The V gene lost 2 bases and the J gene lost 7 bases, with 18 bases spanning the gap. This CDR3 comprises 15 residues. The DNA for the CDR3 is TGCAGCGTTGAAAGATCGGGGGCTCAGCGGAATGAGCAGTTCTTC. Translated: CSVERSGAQRNEQFF.

The rearrangement uses TRBV7-2 and TRBJ2-7; the D is unclear. The CDR3 has 15 amino acids. Trimming removed 1 base at V and 0 bases at J, with 10 bases between. The germline V gene has CDR1 SGHTA and CDR2 FQGNSA. Here the CDR3 DNA reads TGTGCCAGCAGCTTAGAAGCCCGCAGCTCCTACGAGCAGTACTTC. It codes for CASSLEARSSYEQYF.

The V call is TRBV12-3 or TRBV12-4, the J call TRBJ1-5; TRBD1 aligns across 9 bases. This CDR3 spans 14 amino acids. Losses at the gene ends were 7 bases for V and 6 bases for J; bases not matched to a gene: 7. DNA of the CDR3: TGTGCCAGCACGACCGGGACAGGGCGTCAGCCCCAGCATTTT. Protein product: CASTTGTGRQPQHF.

This rearrangement joins TRBV20-1 to TRBJ2-7; D remains ambiguous. Germline loops: CDR1 DFQATT, CDR2 SNEGSKA (reference sequence). Trimming pared 0 bases from V and 6 bases from J, leaving 9 bases between. The CDR3 loop spans 12 amino acids. In nucleotides, the CDR3 is TGCAGTGCTAGAGATAATTTCCCCGAGCAGTACTTC. Protein sequence: CSARDNFPEQYF.

The rearrangement links TRBV4-3 to TRBJ1-6; D remains unclear. CDR3 size: 18 residues. V shed 2 bases and J shed 0 bases, with 14 bases lying between them. Germline assignment: CDR1 LGHNA and CDR2 YSLEER. Written as DNA, the CDR3 is TGCGCCAGCAGCCAAAACTCGGACGGCGGCTCCTATAATTCACCCCTCCACTTT. This encodes CASSQNSDGGSYNSPLHF.

V usage is TRBV19 and J usage is TRBJ1-5; D not certain. The CDR3 loop spans 13 amino acids. V was cut by 5 bases and J by 0 bases, with 5 bases left in between. CDR1 LNHDA and CDR2 SQIVND come from the germline V gene (reference sequence). CDR3 amino acids: CASSELSNQPQHF. The DNA of the CDR3 is TGTGCCAGTAGTGAACTTAGCAATCAGCCCCAGCATTTT.

This clonotype is a singleton in its sample. The chain uses TRBV5-1 and TRBJ1-2, with D perhaps TRBD1 (6 bases). V was trimmed by 0 bases and J by 6 bases, leaving 15 bases between them. CDR1 and CDR2 from the germline V gene are SGHRS and YFSETQ. The CDR3 has 15 amino acids. The CDR3 DNA sequence: TGCGCCAGCAGCTTGGAGCAGGGGATCTTCGATGGCTACACCTTC. Protein: CASSLEQGIFDGYTF.

The table lists this clonotype with a few counts. The chain couples TRBV5-1 to TRBJ2-7; a possible D gene is TRBD2 (5 bases). The germline V and J ends were trimmed by 5 bases and 5 bases, with 17 bases remaining between them. CDR3 size: 14 residues. Per the germline V gene, CDR1 is SGHRS and CDR2 is YFSETQ. CDR3 sequence reads: CASREGRGVHEQYF. The CDR3 nucleotides are TGCGCCAGCAGAGAGGGTCGGGGAGTCCACGAGCAGTACTTC.

The chain is built from TRBV20-1 and TRBJ1-5, with 7 bases fitting TRBD1. Per the germline V gene, CDR1 is DFQATT and CDR2 is SNEGSKA (reference sequence). The CDR3 covers 16 residues. The V gene end was trimmed by 5 bases and the J gene end by 1 base; junction bases not matched to a gene: 11. In DNA, the CDR3 is TGCAGTGCTCGGCGCCAGGGGGAGGGAAGCAATCAGCCCCAGCATTTT. It encodes CSARRQGEGSNQPQHF.

This clonotype has just one count. CDR3 in DNA: TGTGCCAGCAGGACGTTGAGCTCCTATAATTCACCCCTCCACTTT. Encoded protein: CASRTLSSYNSPLHF. The gene calls are TRBV27 and TRBJ1-6; D gene ambiguous. This CDR3 spans 15 amino acids. The germline V gene encodes CDR1 MNHEY and CDR2 SMNVEV (reference sequence). V was cut by 6 bases and J by 0 bases, with 9 bases left in between.

The rearrangement links TRBV4-1 to TRBJ1-1; maybe TRBD1 (6 bases). V was pared by 4 bases and J by 6 bases, with 15 bases between. The CDR3 spans 14 residues. The germline V gene has CDR1 MGHRA and CDR2 YSYEKL. In DNA form, the CDR3 reads TGCGCCAGCAGCCTACAACAGGGTTATTCTGAAGCTTTCTTT. Amino acid sequence: CASSLQQGYSEAFF.

This sequence joins TRBV7-9 and TRBJ2-1, with D possibly TRBD2 on 6 matching bases. This CDR3 is built from 15 residues. V dropped 5 bases and J dropped 5 bases, with 16 bases sitting between them. Germline CDR1 SEHNR, CDR2 FQNEAQ (reference sequence). The CDR3 DNA reads as TGTGCCAGCAGCCCCCGGGAGCCACTAAACAATGAGCAGTTCTTC. Protein: CASSPREPLNNEQFF.

CDR3 DNA: TGTGCCAGTAGTCGACGACTCCCGGGTGAATATCAGCCCCAGCATTTT. It encodes CASSRRLPGEYQPQHF. The genes are TRBV19 and TRBJ1-5; the D is unclear. V gave up 5 bases and J gave up 5 bases, with 19 bases separating them. Germline assignment: CDR1 LNHDA and CDR2 SQIVND (reference sequence). This CDR3 has 16 residues.

This chain joins TRBV18 and TRBJ1-1; D unclear. V dropped 4 bases and J dropped 2 bases, with 14 bases sitting between them. Germline assignment: CDR1 KGHSH and CDR2 LQKENI. The CDR3 is 15 amino acids. CDR3 region: CASSRSPAQNTEAFF. CDR3 nucleotide sequence: TGTGCCAGCTCACGAAGCCCCGCTCAAAACACTGAAGCTTTCTTT.